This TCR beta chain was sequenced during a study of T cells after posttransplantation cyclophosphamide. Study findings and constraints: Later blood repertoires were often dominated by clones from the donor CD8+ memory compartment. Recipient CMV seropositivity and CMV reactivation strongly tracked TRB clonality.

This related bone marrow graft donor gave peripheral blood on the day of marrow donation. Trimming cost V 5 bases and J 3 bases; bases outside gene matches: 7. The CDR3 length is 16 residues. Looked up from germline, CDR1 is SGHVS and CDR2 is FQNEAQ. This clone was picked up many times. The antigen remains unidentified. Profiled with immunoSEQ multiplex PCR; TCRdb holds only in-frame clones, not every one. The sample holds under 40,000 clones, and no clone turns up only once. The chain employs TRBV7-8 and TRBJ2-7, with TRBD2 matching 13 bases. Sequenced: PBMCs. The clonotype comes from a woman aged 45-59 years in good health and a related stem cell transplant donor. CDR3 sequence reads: CASSPGLAGIYYEQYF. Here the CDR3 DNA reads TGTGCCAGCAGCCCGGGACTAGCGGGGATATACTACGAGCAGTACTTC.